This TCR beta chain was documented in a study of blood T cell repertoires in COVID-19. Sequencing was performed with immunoSEQ multiplex PCR; in TCRdb, only in-frame clones are kept and a portion is missing. The repertoire holds fewer than 300,000 clones, with more than 70% as singletons. Germline trimming cut 2 bases from V and 1 base from J; bases unmatched to any gene: 6. The CDR3 spans 17 residues. Germline CDR1 is LGHNA and CDR2 is YSLEER. The receptor was isolated from a woman aged 35 to 49 with acute COVID-19. Sequenced: PBMCs or T cells enriched from blood (not recorded which). The J gene is TRBJ2-2, the V gene TRBV4-3, with 8 bases aligning to TRBD2. The CDR3 sequence is CASSQKPSGGNTGELFF. In DNA form, the CDR3 reads TGCGCCAGCAGCCAAAAGCCGAGCGGGGGGAACACCGGGGAGCTGTTTTTT.